This TCR beta chain was obtained from a study of blood T cell repertoires in COVID-19. Study summary: From the United States, Italy and Spain came samples of acute and convalescent COVID-19. Sample material is recorded as cDNA or gDNA derived from T cells, B-cell-depleted T cells, or PBMCs.

Germline V lookup: CDR1 SGHRS, CDR2 YFSETQ. The CDR3 spans 14 residues. Trimming removed 2 bases from V and 1 base from J, with 7 bases in between. In the authors' workflow: Amplified reference gene primers provided the basis for estimating nucleated cell counts. Repertoires were generated with immunoSEQ multiplex PCR, while TCRdb's copy carries only in-frame clones and drops some. The DNA was the basis for D and trimming; V, J and clone size are from that table. The data contain approximately 150,000 clones, more than 75% of them singletons. The sequence came from a man aged 70 or older with active COVID-19. Source material: peripheral blood. The gene calls are TRBV5-1 and TRBJ2-1, with no clear D. In DNA, the CDR3 is TGCGCCAGCAGCTTTAGTACTTCCTACAATGAGCAGTTCTTC. This encodes CASSFSTSYNEQFF. The variable domain in full, with the rest retrieved from reference TRBV5-1 and TRBJ2-1, is KAGVTQTPRYLIKTRGQQVTLSCSPISGHRSVSWYQQTPGQGLQFLFEYFSETQRNKGNFPGRFSGRQFSNSRSEMNVSTLELGDSALYLCASSFSTSYNEQFFGPGTRLTVL.